The source of this T cell receptor beta chain is a study of metastatic and nonmetastatic thyroid tumors. Study in general: The study looked at repertoires side by side in blood and in tumor or nodule tissue from malignant and benign thyroid patients. Study outcomes and limitations: The study reportedly found significantly higher TCR beta diversity in malignant thyroid tumors than benign nodules, in blood and tumor.

This clone was found many times. Its specificity is not known. CDR3 length equals 14 residues. The V end lost 6 bases, the J end lost 11 bases, and 19 bases lay between the germline ends. CDR1 and CDR2 from the germline V gene are SGHNT and YENEEA. Prior to thyroid surgery, none of the patients had received any treatment. Original handling: Clinicopathological groups of papillary thyroid cancer showed CDR3 differences that were used to build a distant-metastasis classifier. TCRdb reanalyzed the PCR reads with MiXCR. What appears here as the V and J calls and clone size reflects TCRdb's work, not the paper's. Of some 22,000 clones detected, approximately 10% appear once; the ten largest clones hold 25% to 30%.

The clonotype was recovered from a female donor with papillary thyroid cancer or a benign thyroid nodule (not recorded which). Some clones in this sample may be carry-over from other donors' samples. This chain connects TRBV11-3 to TRBJ2-2; maybe TRBD2 (5 bases). Source material: blood. The CDR3 coding sequence is TGTGCCAGCAGTACCGCGGGCCCGAAGGGAGAGCTGTTTTTT. This encodes CASSTAGPKGELFF.